This T cell receptor beta chain is drawn from a study of CD8 T cells in Susac syndrome. Negative isolation was used for CD8+ and CD4+ T cells, and FACS enrichment was applied to TEMRA cells. Random hexamers served to reverse transcribe about 0.5 to 1 ug RNA. It was immunoSEQ multiplex PCR that amplified TCR beta CDR3 across 54 Vbeta and 13 Jbeta. TCRdb recomputed calls from the immunoSEQ multiplex PCR reads with MiXCR, one row per CDR3 protein. The top ten hold roughly 0.098% of the sample, which has about 190,000 distinct CDR3 sequences, approximately 94% seen once. Study-wide findings and caveats: An acknowledgment was made by the study that its TCR sequencing and HLA analysis involved relatively few individuals.

This CDR3 contains 13 residues. V gave up 4 bases and J gave up 5 bases; unmatched junction bases: 4. Per the germline V gene, CDR1 is GTSNPN and CDR2 is SVGIG (reference sequence). As regards this clonotype: Its antigen is not known.

This chain uses TRBV30 with TRBJ1-2, with TRBD1 identical over 10 bases. The sample consisted of CD4+ T cells from PBMCs. The source of this sequence is a human donor with Susac syndrome. This CDR3 reads CAWTADRGYGYTF. CDR3 coding DNA: TGTGCCTGGACCGCGGACAGGGGGTATGGCTACACCTTC.